The rows below give T cell receptor beta chains drawn from one sample of a study of post-analysis software for immune sequencing data. MiXCR, run by TCRdb on the PCR reads, gives a single entry per CDR3 protein. The sample has 350,000 to 450,000 distinct CDR3 sequences, approximately 33% seen once. The source material was blood. The receptors come from a girl between 5 and 17 years old with multiple sclerosis. The CDR3 runs from the conserved cysteine through the conserved F or W. Each record gives: J gene, D gene, clone size, V gene, CDR3 DNA, CDR3 protein. A D gene is named only where the DNA matches it firmly. Clone size is not always given. Where it is, it says once, few, many or a class for expanded clones.

j_call: TRBJ2-5; d_call: TRBD1; clone_size: NA; v_call: TRBV5-6; cdr3_nt: TGTGCCAGCAGCTTCTGGGGCAGGGGGATCCAAGAGACCCAGTACTTC; cdr3_aa: CASSFWGRGIQETQYF
j_call: TRBJ2-4; d_call: NA; clone_size: NA; v_call: TRBV7-9; cdr3_nt: TGTGCCAGCAGCGCGGCTGGCGGGGTTATAGCCAAAAACATTCAGTACTTC; cdr3_aa: CASSAAGGVIAKNIQYF
j_call: TRBJ2-1; d_call: NA; clone_size: few; v_call: TRBV7-9; cdr3_nt: TGTGCCAGCAGCTTAGATTCTTCTACCCTCATGCAGTTCTTC; cdr3_aa: CASSLDSSTLMQFF
j_call: TRBJ2-2; d_call: TRBD1; clone_size: once; v_call: TRBV13; cdr3_nt: TGTGCCAGCAGCGCCCCCCCCCCAGGGGGCTCCCCCGGGGAGCTGTTTTTT; cdr3_aa: CASSAPPPGGSPGELFF
j_call: TRBJ1-6; d_call: TRBD1; clone_size: few; v_call: TRBV20-1; cdr3_nt: TGCAGTGCTAGATCCGCCGGGACAGAGAATTCACCCCTCCACTTT; cdr3_aa: CSARSAGTENSPLHF
j_call: TRBJ1-1; d_call: NA; clone_size: NA; v_call: TRBV12-3/TRBV12-4; cdr3_nt: TGTGCCAGCAGTCACATGGACGGGAACACTGAAGCTTTCTTT; cdr3_aa: CASSHMDGNTEAFF
j_call: TRBJ2-4; d_call: TRBD2; clone_size: few; v_call: TRBV12-3/TRBV12-4; cdr3_nt: TGTGCCAGCAGTTCCCCGACTGGTAGCGGGGGGGTACCAAACATTCAGTACTTC; cdr3_aa: CASSSPTGSGGVPNIQYF
j_call: TRBJ2-5; d_call: NA; clone_size: NA; v_call: TRBV5-1; cdr3_nt: TGCGCCAGCAGCTTGGGGGGCCGGTCTGAAGAGACCCAGTACTTC; cdr3_aa: CASSLGGRSEETQYF
j_call: TRBJ1-1; d_call: NA; clone_size: NA; v_call: TRBV6-6; cdr3_nt: TGTGCCAGCAGTTTTGCCGGACTGGAGCAGGAAGCTTTCTTT; cdr3_aa: CASSFAGLEQEAFF
j_call: TRBJ2-1; d_call: NA; clone_size: few; v_call: TRBV5-1; cdr3_nt: TGCGCCAGCAGCTTATTAGGGGGAAACAATGAGCAGTTCTTC; cdr3_aa: CASSLLGGNNEQFF
j_call: TRBJ1-1; d_call: NA; clone_size: NA; v_call: TRBV27; cdr3_nt: TGTGCCAGCAGTTTGACTCACAGGGTGAACACTGAAGCTTTCTTT; cdr3_aa: CASSLTHRVNTEAFF
j_call: TRBJ1-2; d_call: TRBD1; clone_size: many; v_call: TRBV20-1; cdr3_nt: TGCAGTGCTGCCCAGACAGGGTTAGATGGCTACACCTTC; cdr3_aa: CSAAQTGLDGYTF
j_call: TRBJ2-5; d_call: TRBD2; clone_size: few; v_call: TRBV20-1; cdr3_nt: TGCAGTGCCCCCACACTAGCGGGGGGAGTGGAGACCCAGTACTTC; cdr3_aa: CSAPTLAGGVETQYF